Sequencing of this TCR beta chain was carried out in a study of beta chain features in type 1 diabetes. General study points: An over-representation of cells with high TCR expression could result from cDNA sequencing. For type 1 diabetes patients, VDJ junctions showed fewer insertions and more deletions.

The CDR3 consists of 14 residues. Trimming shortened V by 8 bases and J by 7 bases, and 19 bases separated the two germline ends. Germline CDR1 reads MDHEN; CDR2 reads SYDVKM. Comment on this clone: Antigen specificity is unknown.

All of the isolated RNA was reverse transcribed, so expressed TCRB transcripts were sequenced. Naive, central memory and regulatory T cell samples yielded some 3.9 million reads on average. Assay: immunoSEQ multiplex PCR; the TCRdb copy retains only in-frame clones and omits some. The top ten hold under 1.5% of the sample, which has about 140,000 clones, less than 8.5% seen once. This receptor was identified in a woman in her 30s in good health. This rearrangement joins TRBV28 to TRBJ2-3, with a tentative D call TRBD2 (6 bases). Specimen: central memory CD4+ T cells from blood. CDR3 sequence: CASRTPGDLHTQYF. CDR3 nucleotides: TGTGCCAGCCGAACCCCCGGGGACTTACATACGCAGTATTTT.